This T cell receptor beta chain stems from a study of blood T cells in healthy people across ages. In the study overall: Researchers report that template switching captured about one barcoded beta molecule per two T cells.

PCR was performed a second time for about 6 to 12 cycles using a sample-barcoded 5' primer and a J-beta primer mix. A template-switch adaptor with 12 random nucleotides tagged each cDNA molecule. MiXCR was run by TCRdb on the 5' RACE reads, yielding one entry per CDR3 protein. The sample records around 900,000 distinct CDR3 sequences, under 35% being singletons. Donor samples were obtained from healthy Caucasian individuals from Russia, aged roughly 6 to 95. V gave up 5 bases and J gave up 4 bases, with 17 bases separating them. The CDR3 is 14 residues long. The germline V gene has CDR1 SQVTM and CDR2 ANQGSEA.

The origin of this receptor is a woman aged 80 or over in good health. The sample consisted of blood. V gene TRBV29-1 combines with J gene TRBJ1-2; D is possibly TRBD1 (5 bases). The CDR3 coding sequence is TGCAGCGTTCGGCTACAGGCGAGTTGCTATGGCTACACCTTC. It specifies CSVRLQASCYGYTF.